The T cell receptor beta chain described here comes from a study of beta chain features in type 1 diabetes. Reverse transcription of all isolated RNA meant that expressed TCRB transcripts were sequenced. The assay was immunoSEQ multiplex PCR, and TCRdb's table has in-frame clones only and misses some. The sample yields over 200,000 clones, approximately 10% seen once. V lost 4 bases and J lost 11, with 8 bases in between. The CDR3 runs 10 residues. The germline gives CDR1 MNHNS, CDR2 SASEGT. Regarding this clone: Its cognate antigen is unknown.

Whole-study findings and limits: Among all four CD4+ subsets, Type 1 diabetes patients had TCRB CDR3s that were moderately but significantly shorter.

The authors sorted CD4+ naive, central memory, regulatory and stem cell-like memory cells via CD45RO/CCR7/CD25/CD127/CD95/CD27. All sorted populations exceeded 95% purity. The sequenced sample was naive CD4+ T cells from blood. The chain has TRBV6-1 and TRBJ2-5; the D gene is possibly TRBD1 (5 bases). This clonotype was obtained from a man aged 25-40 years with type 1 diabetes. The CDR3 nucleotides are TGTGCCAGCAGTGGGGGCCTGCAGTACTTC. Its protein product is CASSGGLQYF.